The 11 T cell receptor beta chains presented below share a single source sample, sequenced in a study of glioma-infiltrating T cells after dendritic cell vaccination. The time point denotes: after dendritic cell vaccination, including at tumor progression/relapse. Profiling relied on immunoSEQ multiplex PCR, and the TCRdb table lists in-frame clones only, not all of them. The table has roughly 100,000 clones, roughly 89% seen once; the top ten hold 2.5% to 3%. The sequenced sample was blood, obtained after dendritic cell vaccination. The receptors were sampled from a human donor with glioblastoma.

J is TRBJ2-7 and V is TRBV30; 8 bases agree with TRBD2. The CDR3 is 19 residues long. CDR1 and CDR2 from the germline V gene are GTSNPN and SVGIG (reference sequence). With V trimmed by 4 bases and J by 0 bases, 20 bases remained unmatched. The CDR3 DNA follows: TGTGCCTGGACCCCACCACGGGGCGGGAGGCCCCTCGGCTCCTACGAGCAGTACTTC. This translates into CAWTPPRGGRPLGSYEQYF.

The rearrangement joins TRBV10-3 to TRBJ2-7; 7 nucleotides agree with TRBD1. V gave up 2 bases and J gave up 2 bases; unmatched junction bases: 6. Germline V gives CDR1 ENHRY, CDR2 SYGVKD. The CDR3 is 15 amino acids. CDR3 protein: CAISEAGTVAYEQYF. In DNA, the CDR3 is TGTGCCATCAGTGAGGCCGGGACAGTAGCCTACGAGCAGTACTTC.

The chain carries TRBV25-1 and TRBJ2-7; D is uncertain. Germline V gene lookup returns CDR1 MGHDK and CDR2 SYGVNS. This CDR3 region has 14 residues. V lost 8 bases and J lost 2, with 16 bases in between. The CDR3, as DNA: TGTGCCAGCGCGAGTGTACTTATTCCCTACGAGCAGTACTTC. Its protein is CASASVLIPYEQYF.

This sequence joins TRBV5-1 and TRBJ2-7, with D tentatively TRBD1 (6 bases). The CDR3 is 14 residues long. Trimming pared 6 bases from V and 1 base from J, leaving 14 bases between. CDR1 SGHRS and CDR2 YFSETQ come from the germline V gene. CDR3 amino acids: CASKETGQSYEQYF. The DNA of the CDR3 is TGCGCCAGCAAGGAGACAGGCCAGTCCTACGAGCAGTACTTC.

The J gene is TRBJ2-3, the V gene TRBV7-8, with 9 bases identical to TRBD1. The CDR3 length is 15 residues. V was clipped by 1 base and J by 5 bases; unmatched bases: 4. In germline, CDR1 is SGHVS, CDR2 FQNEAQ. The CDR3 sequence: CASSLGTGVGDTQYF. The DNA of the CDR3 is TGTGCCAGCAGCTTAGGGACAGGGGTTGGAGATACGCAGTATTTT.

This clone was recorded only once. The chain links TRBV5-3 to TRBJ1-5, with D perhaps TRBD1 (6 bases). TRBV5-3 is flagged as an ORF with uncertain function. The CDR3 consists of 17 residues. V lost 4 bases to trimming and J lost 4 bases, with 21 bases between them. DNA for the CDR3: TGTGCCAGAAGCCAGTATTTGAGACAGGTAACAAATCAGCCCCAGCATTTT. It codes for CARSQYLRQVTNQPQHF.

This chain links TRBV6-1 with TRBJ1-1, with 7 bases fitting TRBD1. Germline CDR1 and CDR2: MNHNS and SASEGT. Losses at the gene ends were 3 bases for V and 0 bases for J; bases not matched to a gene: 4. This CDR3 region has 15 residues. Here the CDR3 reads CASSDQTGMNTEAFF. CDR3 nucleotides: TGTGCCAGCAGTGACCAGACAGGGATGAACACTGAAGCTTTCTTT.

The gene calls are TRBV27 and TRBJ1-5, with D tentatively TRBD1 (6 bases). This CDR3 has 14 amino acids. Germline assignment: CDR1 MNHEY and CDR2 SMNVEV (reference sequence). Deletions cut 5 bases from V and 0 bases from J, with 8 bases between. As DNA, the CDR3 is TGTGCCAGCAGTCACAGGGATAGCAATCAGCCCCAGCATTTT. Amino acids: CASSHRDSNQPQHF.

V gene TRBV9 combines with J gene TRBJ2-1, with 10 nucleotides matching TRBD2. CDR3 length: 15 residues. Germline CDR1 is SGDLS and CDR2 is YYNGEE. J was trimmed by 4 bases and V by 3 bases; bases with no gene match: 4. The CDR3 spells CASSGSGRLYNEQFF. Written as DNA, the CDR3 is TGTGCCAGCAGCGGTAGCGGGAGGCTTTACAATGAGCAGTTCTTC.

V is TRBV30 and J is TRBJ2-7; 12 bases agree with TRBD2. The germline V gene has CDR1 GTSNPN and CDR2 SVGIG (reference sequence). The ends lost 3 bases at V and 6 bases at J; junction bases unmatched: 9. The CDR3 has 15 residues. CDR3 residues: CAWRQLAGGPGEQYF. The CDR3 nucleotides read TGTGCCTGGAGGCAGCTAGCGGGAGGGCCTGGCGAGCAGTACTTC.

The chain recombines TRBV5-1 with TRBJ1-4; weak D call: TRBD1 (6 bases). The germline V and J ends were trimmed by 2 bases and 1 base, with 6 bases remaining between them. The CDR3 has 14 residues. Germline values: CDR1 SGHRS, CDR2 YFSETQ. The CDR3 DNA follows: TGCGCCAGCAGCTTACAGGGAACTAATGAAAAACTGTTTTTT. It encodes CASSLQGTNEKLFF.